This TCR beta chain was found in a study of CD8 T cells in Susac syndrome. The RNA input was about 0.45 to 1 ug, and it was reverse transcribed with random hexamers. TCRdb fed the immunoSEQ multiplex PCR reads into MiXCR, producing one record per CDR3 protein. The data hold roughly 67,000 distinct CDR3 sequences, with approximately 94% observed a single time. V lost 4 bases and J 2 bases, leaving 11 bases between the germline ends. This CDR3 is built from 15 residues. CDR1 is MDHEN and CDR2 is SYDVKM in the germline V gene. TCR beta sequencing was performed on blood CD8+ and CD4+ T cells. What was sequenced was CD8+ T cells from PBMCs. The TCR sequence derives from a human donor with multiple sclerosis. This chain links TRBV28 with TRBJ2-2; D gene ambiguous. The CDR3 reads CASSWTIQNTGELFF. In DNA, the CDR3 is TGTGCCAGCAGTTGGACGATTCAAAACACCGGGGAGCTGTTTTTT.